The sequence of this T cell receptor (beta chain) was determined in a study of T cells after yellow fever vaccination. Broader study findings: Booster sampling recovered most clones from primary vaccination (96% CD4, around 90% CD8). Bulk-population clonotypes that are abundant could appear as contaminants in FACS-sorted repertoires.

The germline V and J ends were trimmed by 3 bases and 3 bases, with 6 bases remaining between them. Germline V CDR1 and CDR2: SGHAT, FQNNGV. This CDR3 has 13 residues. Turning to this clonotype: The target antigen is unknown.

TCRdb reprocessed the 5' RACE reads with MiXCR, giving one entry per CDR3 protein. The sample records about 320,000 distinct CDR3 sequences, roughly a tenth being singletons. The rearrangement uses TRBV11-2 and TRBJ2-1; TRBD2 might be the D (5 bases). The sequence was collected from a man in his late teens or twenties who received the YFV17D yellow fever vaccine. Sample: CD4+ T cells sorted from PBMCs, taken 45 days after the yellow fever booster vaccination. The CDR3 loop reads CASSLRVYNEQFF. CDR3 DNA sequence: TGTGCCAGCAGCTTGAGGGTCTACAATGAGCAGTTCTTC.